A selection of T cell receptor beta chains follows, all from one sample in a study of cytomegalovirus exposure and HLA in healthy donors. Sequencing was performed with immunoSEQ multiplex PCR; in TCRdb, only in-frame clones are kept and a portion is missing. The data contain approximately 230,000 clones, more than 75% of them singletons. Material: PBMCs. The receptors were gathered from a young man in good health and CMV-seropositive. The CDR3 runs from the conserved cysteine through the conserved F or W. Not every row has a clone size; where given, it reads once, few, many or a size class.

v_call: TRBV6-5; clone_size: -; cdr3_aa: CASSQAWGSGYTF
v_call: TRBV6-1; clone_size: once; cdr3_aa: CASSSQGLQPQHF
v_call: TRBV5-1; clone_size: once; cdr3_aa: CASSWGTVRGTEAFF
v_call: TRBV2; clone_size: -; cdr3_aa: CASALQGASDGEQFF
v_call: TRBV6-5; clone_size: once; cdr3_aa: CASSYSRGAYEQYF
v_call: TRBV27; clone_size: -; cdr3_aa: CASKYRIISYEQYF
v_call: TRBV7-9; clone_size: once; cdr3_aa: CASSREGGLGRDTQYF
v_call: TRBV27; clone_size: -; cdr3_aa: CASSLTAIRSSGANVLTF
v_call: TRBV30; clone_size: -; cdr3_aa: CAWMGGSSYNEQFF
v_call: TRBV11-1; clone_size: -; cdr3_aa: CASSLGGPLHGETQYF
v_call: TRBV27; clone_size: -; cdr3_aa: CASSLRQGTTEQYF
v_call: TRBV19; clone_size: -; cdr3_aa: CASSRRGGQGSEKLFF
v_call: TRBV6-1; clone_size: -; cdr3_aa: CASSDGAVNDNEQFF
v_call: TRBV2; clone_size: -; cdr3_aa: CASRIRDGNEKLFF
v_call: TRBV29-1; clone_size: -; cdr3_aa: CSAGTGGGETQYF
v_call: TRBV5-5; clone_size: -; cdr3_aa: CASSSFLTRETQYF
v_call: TRBV30; clone_size: -; cdr3_aa: CAWSGQSNEKLFF
v_call: TRBV19; clone_size: -; cdr3_aa: CASAPGPGSQPQHF
v_call: TRBV7-3; clone_size: -; cdr3_aa: CASSIGQGFYNEQFF
v_call: TRBV28; clone_size: once; cdr3_aa: CASSEYRPPYEQYF
v_call: TRBV28; clone_size: -; cdr3_aa: CASSPSGANTGELFF
v_call: TRBV27; clone_size: few; cdr3_aa: CASSSIDSDRGLSHIQYF
v_call: TRBV4-3; clone_size: -; cdr3_aa: CASSQGLALDEQFF
v_call: TRBV5-1; clone_size: -; cdr3_aa: CASSRDTTDTQYF
v_call: TRBV11-2; clone_size: once; cdr3_aa: CASSLGGLNEQFF
v_call: TRBV9; clone_size: -; cdr3_aa: CASSVDMNTEAFF
v_call: TRBV6-5; clone_size: -; cdr3_aa: CASSYSGENTGELFF